These 5 T cell receptor beta chains share one sample of origin, sequenced in a study of cytomegalovirus exposure and HLA in healthy donors. Both 60 Vbeta primers and 13 Jbeta primers went into the PCR. TCRdb's table, derived via immunoSEQ multiplex PCR, lists solely in-frame clones and lacks some. The table lists approximately 120,000 clones, approximately 76% of them singletons, with 7.7% in the top ten. The sample consisted of PBMCs. The receptors here all came from a woman in her fifties or sixties in good health and CMV-seropositive.

In regard to this clone: At one end, the junction sequence differs from germline, possibly due to a read error. J is TRBJ2-7 and V is TRBV7-7; 7 bases match TRBD1. The CDR3 has 15 residues. CDR1 is SSHAT and CDR2 is FNYEAQ in the germline V gene (reference sequence). Here the CDR3 DNA reads TGTGCTAGCAGCTTAGGACCGGGACAGTTAGGCGAGCAGTACTTC. Protein: CASSLGPGQLGEQYF.

This sequence joins TRBV6-6 and TRBJ1-4; a possible D gene is TRBD1 (5 bases). Per germline, CDR1 MNHNY and CDR2 SVGAGI (reference sequence). This CDR3 spans 12 amino acids. V shed 5 bases and J shed 7 bases, with 8 bases lying between them. CDR3 residues: CASSPQGEKLFF. In DNA form, the CDR3 reads TGTGCCAGCAGTCCCCAGGGTGAAAAACTGTTTTTT.

CDR3 DNA sequence: TGTGCCAGCAACCCCTGGGACAAGGGCCACGAGCAGTACTTC. This encodes CASNPWDKGHEQYF. This chain connects TRBV6-1 to TRBJ2-7; TRBD1 might be the D (6 bases). Germline CDR1 MNHNS, CDR2 SASEGT. With 7 bases removed from V and 5 bases from J, the gap between germline ends came to 18 bases. This CDR3 is 14 amino acids long.

This chain links TRBV6-1 with TRBJ2-3; perhaps TRBD2 as D (6 bases). The length of the CDR3 is 16 residues. Germline V CDR1 and CDR2: MNHNS, SASEGT. The V gene lost 4 bases and the J gene lost 5 bases, with 19 bases spanning the gap. CDR3 residues: CASSAFSGNTGDTQYF. CDR3 nucleotides: TGTGCCAGCAGTGCGTTTAGCGGAAACACAGGAGATACGCAGTATTTT.

The rearrangement links TRBV2 to TRBJ2-5; 16 bases map to TRBD2. Germline V gene data show CDR1 as SNHLY and CDR2 as FYNNEI. Trimming removed 7 bases from V and 2 bases from J; junction bases left unmatched: 4. The CDR3 sequence is 16 residues long. The CDR3 coding sequence is TGTGCCAGCAACCTGGGACTAGCGGGGGGGCAAGAGACCCAGTACTTC. Protein sequence: CASNLGLAGGQETQYF.